This record concerns one TCR beta chain sequence. This entry belongs to a study of tumour-infiltrating T cells in Burkitt lymphoma. Whole-study context: Repertoire clonality predicted overall and progression-free survival.

With 0 bases removed from V and 3 bases from J, the gap between germline ends came to 12 bases. Germline assignment: CDR1 LNHNV and CDR2 YYDKDF (reference sequence). This CDR3 is built from 15 residues. The assay was immunoSEQ multiplex PCR, and TCRdb's table has in-frame clones only and misses some. The table lists approximately 15,000 clones, around four fifths of them singletons. Sequenced sample: tumor tissue. The gene calls are TRBV15 and TRBJ2-7; D unresolved. The receptor was isolated from a human donor with diffuse large B-cell lymphoma. The CDR3 DNA sequence: TGTGCCACCAGCAGAGAAGGTGGCGTAGGCTACGAGCAGTACTTC. Amino acids: CATSREGGVGYEQYF.